This is a list of T cell receptor beta chains from one sample in a study of T cells in tumors after PD-1 blockade. Repertoires were generated with immunoSEQ multiplex PCR, while TCRdb's copy carries only in-frame clones and drops some. This sample has 30,000 to 40,000 clones; 78% occur once, and the top ten carry more than 30%. Specimen: PBMCs, collected before anti-PD-1 treatment. These receptors all come from a human donor with basal cell carcinoma. The CDR3 runs from the conserved cysteine through the conserved F or W. Each record gives: V gene, D gene, J gene, CDR3 length, clone size, CDR3 protein, CDR3 DNA. The D gene is left open where the match is weak. Clone sizes are given selectively: once, few, many, or a class where the clone is expanded.

v_gene: TRBV19; d_gene: TRBD1; j_gene: TRBJ1-5; len: 14; abundance: -; CDR3aa: CASTGTGGNQPQHF; CDR3nt: TGTGCCAGTACCGGGACAGGGGGCAATCAGCCCCAGCATTTT
v_gene: TRBV29-1; d_gene: -; j_gene: TRBJ2-3; len: 15; abundance: -; CDR3aa: CSVGSRQTSTDTQYF; CDR3nt: TGCAGCGTTGGTTCTCGACAGACTAGCACAGATACGCAGTATTTT
v_gene: TRBV6-2/TRBV6-3; d_gene: -; j_gene: TRBJ2-5; len: 14; abundance: -; CDR3aa: CASSYLAGPETQYF; CDR3nt: TGTGCCAGCAGTTACTTGGCGGGACCGGAGACCCAGTACTTC
v_gene: TRBV10-3; d_gene: TRBD2; j_gene: TRBJ2-5; len: 16; abundance: -; CDR3aa: CAISAVSGGVEETQYF; CDR3nt: TGTGCCATCAGTGCGGTTAGCGGGGGGGTTGAAGAGACCCAGTACTTC
v_gene: TRBV2; d_gene: -; j_gene: TRBJ1-1; len: 13; abundance: -; CDR3aa: CASTPPEGTEAFF; CDR3nt: TGTGCCAGCACTCCCCCGGAGGGAACTGAAGCTTTCTTT
v_gene: TRBV5-4; d_gene: -; j_gene: TRBJ2-5; len: 17; abundance: -; CDR3aa: CASSLKYGVRGKETQYF; CDR3nt: TGTGCCAGCAGTCTCAAGTATGGCGTCAGGGGTAAAGAGACCCAGTACTTC
v_gene: TRBV7-9; d_gene: -; j_gene: TRBJ1-1; len: 16; abundance: once; CDR3aa: CASSTNSRLLNTEAFF; CDR3nt: TGTGCCAGCAGCACTAACAGCAGACTATTGAACACTGAAGCTTTCTTT
v_gene: TRBV5-1; d_gene: -; j_gene: TRBJ2-5; len: 15; abundance: -; CDR3aa: CASGRGGQPQETQYF; CDR3nt: TGCGCCAGCGGAAGGGGGGGTCAACCCCAAGAGACCCAGTACTTC
v_gene: TRBV7-8; d_gene: TRBD1; j_gene: TRBJ1-2; len: 16; abundance: -; CDR3aa: CASSRYDRGSKDGYTF; CDR3nt: TGTGCCAGCAGCCGTTACGACAGGGGAAGTAAAGATGGCTACACCTTC
v_gene: TRBV4-3; d_gene: TRBD1; j_gene: TRBJ1-1; len: 14; abundance: -; CDR3aa: CASSVQGARTEAFF; CDR3nt: TGCGCCAGCAGCGTCCAGGGGGCGAGGACTGAAGCTTTCTTT
v_gene: TRBV5-1; d_gene: -; j_gene: TRBJ1-4; len: 15; abundance: -; CDR3aa: CASSRGRATNEKLFF; CDR3nt: TGCGCCAGCAGCCGAGGACGTGCAACTAATGAAAAACTGTTTTTT
v_gene: TRBV7-9; d_gene: TRBD1; j_gene: TRBJ2-6; len: 16; abundance: -; CDR3aa: CASSRGQISGANVLTF; CDR3nt: TGTGCCAGCAGCCGGGGACAGATTTCTGGGGCCAACGTCCTGACTTTC